The 8 T cell receptor beta chains listed next were all sequenced from one sample in a study of cytomegalovirus exposure and HLA in healthy donors (dated by TCRdb to about 2017). Libraries were constructed by the immunoSEQ multiplex PCR assay. A mixture of 60 forward primers for TCR Vbeta segments and 13 reverse primers for TCR Jbeta segments was used in the multiplex PCR. TCRdb obtained this table from immuneACCESS and retained in-frame rearrangements with V and J assigned. These tables miss some clones; where compared with another copy, unresolved V genes account for less than half of the shortfall, and the remainder is unexplained. This sample holds fewer than 150,000 clones; under 85% were observed only once. The top ten clonotypes cover approximately 3.1% of the sample. The source material was PBMCs. These receptors were taken from a man younger than 45 in good health and CMV-seronegative.

The sample holds one count of this clone. The V gene is TRBV19, the J gene TRBJ2-7; 7 bases are shared with TRBD1. With V trimmed by 4 bases and J by 5 bases, 5 bases remained unmatched. CDR1 and CDR2 (germline): LNHDA, SQIVND (reference sequence). The CDR3 has 13 amino acids. CDR3 residues: CASSTGGRHEQYF. The CDR3 nucleotides read TGTGCCAGTAGTACAGGGGGTCGCCACGAGCAGTACTTC.

In regard to this clone: One junction end disagrees with the germline gene, perhaps due to a read error. This sequence joins TRBV10-1 and TRBJ2-7; D gene ambiguous. Germline V gene lookup returns CDR1 WNHNN and CDR2 SYGVQD (reference sequence). The CDR3 has 8 residues. This CDR3 reads CASSPTDF. The CDR3 DNA is TGCGCCAGCAGTCCCACAGACTTC.

The J gene is TRBJ2-1, the V gene TRBV29-1; maybe TRBD2 (5 bases). Germline V gene lookup returns CDR1 SQVTM and CDR2 ANQGSEA. Trimming took 5 bases from V and 0 from J, leaving 8 bases between them. The CDR3 runs to 13 residues. In nucleotides, the CDR3 is TGCAGCGTTTTTGGGAGCTCCTACAATGAGCAGTTCTTC. It encodes CSVFGSSYNEQFF.

This clone appeared once. The chain recombines TRBV29-1 with TRBJ2-4; no clear D. With 5 bases removed from V and 3 bases from J, the gap between germline ends came to 5 bases. From germline, CDR1 is SQVTM and CDR2 ANQGSEA. This CDR3 is 11 amino acids long. CDR3 in DNA: TGCAGCGTTTCGGGCAAAAACATTCAGTACTTC. This codes for CSVSGKNIQYF. Full variable domain (missing parts from reference TRBV29-1 and TRBJ2-4): SAVISQKPSRDICQRGTSLTIQCQVDSQVTMMFWYRQQPGQSLTLIATANQGSEATYESGFVIDKFPISRPNLTFSTLTVSNMSPEDSSIYLCSVSGKNIQYFGAGTRLSVL.

The chain combines TRBV18 with TRBJ1-1; 7 bases fit TRBD1. Germline values: CDR1 KGHSH, CDR2 LQKENI. V shed 2 bases, J shed 4 bases, and the junction held 4 bases outside the gene matches. This CDR3 comprises 14 residues. The CDR3 nucleotides are TGTGCCAGCTCACCAGAGACAGGGAGCACTGAAGCTTTCTTT. This encodes CASSPETGSTEAFF.

Worth noting for this clone: Additional DNA sequences in this sample encode the identical CDR3. The genes are TRBV4-2 and TRBJ2-3; a possible D gene is TRBD1 (5 bases). Trimming took 2 bases from V and 5 from J, leaving 11 bases between them. Germline V gives CDR1 LGHNA, CDR2 YNFKEQ. CDR3 length: 14 amino acids. The CDR3 coding sequence is TGTGCCAGCAGCCAAACCCTTAGGGGAGATACGCAGTATTTT. This translates into CASSQTLRGDTQYF.

The chain recombines TRBV5-6 with TRBJ2-7, with a tentative D call TRBD2 (5 bases). V gave up 4 bases and J gave up 6 bases, with 14 bases separating them. The CDR3 loop spans 13 amino acids. The germline V gene encodes CDR1 SGHDT and CDR2 YYEEEE. CDR3 protein: CASSPRVSGEQYF. The DNA of the CDR3 is TGTGCCAGCAGCCCGCGGGTCTCGGGCGAGCAGTACTTC.

This sequence joins TRBV19 and TRBJ2-7; D possibly corresponds to TRBD2 (5 bases). The CDR3 is 16 residues long. V lost 0 bases, J lost 6 bases, and 18 bases lay in between. Germline loops: CDR1 LNHDA, CDR2 SQIVND (reference sequence). CDR3 residues: CASSIDHGDAYSEQYF. The CDR3 DNA follows: TGTGCCAGTAGTATAGATCACGGGGATGCTTATTCCGAGCAGTACTTC. Filled out from reference TRBV19 and TRBJ2-7, the complete variable domain reads DGGITQSPKYLFRKEGQNVTLSCEQNLNHDAMYWYRQDPGQGLRLIYYSQIVNDFQKGDIAEGYSVSREKKESFPLTVTSAQKNPTAFYLCASSIDHGDAYSEQYFGPGTRLTVT.